These 6 T cell receptor beta chains were sequenced from one sample in a study of blood T cell repertoires in COVID-19. The table came from immunoSEQ multiplex PCR; TCRdb's copy has only in-frame clones and leaves some out. The sample consists of 150,000 or so clones, around 82% of them appearing once. The sequenced sample consisted of peripheral blood. Receptor source: a woman aged 40 to 50 with COVID-19, enrolled during active disease.

This chain uses TRBV6-5 with TRBJ1-5; D not resolved. The germline V gene encodes CDR1 MNHEY and CDR2 SVGAGI. The CDR3 length is 14 residues. The V end was cut by 6 bases, the J end by 0 bases, with 9 bases between. The CDR3 DNA sequence: TGTGCCAGCAGCAACAGAGATAGCAATCAGCCCCAGCATTTT. It is translated as CASSNRDSNQPQHF.

This rearrangement joins TRBV28 to TRBJ1-3, with a weak D call TRBD1 (6 bases). The germline V gene encodes CDR1 MDHEN and CDR2 SYDVKM. There are 14 residues in the CDR3. Trimming shortened V by 10 bases and J by 0 bases, and 13 bases separated the two germline ends. CDR3 bases: TGTGCCACTTCGGGGGGCCCCTCTGGAAACACCATATATTTT. Translating gives CATSGGPSGNTIYF.

The chain recombines TRBV11-3 with TRBJ2-1; a possible D gene is TRBD1 (6 bases). In germline, CDR1 is SGHNT, CDR2 YENEEA. The CDR3 is made up of 13 amino acids. The V end lost 4 bases, the J end lost 9 bases, and 13 bases lay between the germline ends. DNA for the CDR3: TGTGCCAGCAGCTCAGGGGCTCGCCCTGAGCAGTTCTTC. Its protein is CASSSGARPEQFF.

In its sample, this clone was seen once. The chain joins TRBV27 to TRBJ2-2, with TRBD2 matching over 15 bases. The CDR3 is 19 amino acids. The junction had 8 bases not matched to a gene; V was cut back by 0 bases and J by 6 bases. Germline V gene lookup returns CDR1 MNHEY and CDR2 SMNVEV (reference sequence). The CDR3 spells CASSLSGTSGRLFPGELFF. CDR3 in DNA: TGTGCCAGCAGTTTATCCGGGACTAGCGGGAGGCTTTTTCCCGGGGAGCTGTTTTTT.

This chain joins TRBV19 and TRBJ2-2; TRBD1 agrees at 8 bases. V dropped 5 bases and J dropped 4; count of bases not matched to a gene: 3. The CDR3 has 14 amino acids. The V gene's germline CDR1 is LNHDA and CDR2 SQIVND (reference sequence). CDR3 loop: CASSQGAVTGELFF. In DNA, the CDR3 is TGTGCCAGTAGTCAGGGGGCGGTCACCGGGGAGCTGTTTTTT.

V usage is TRBV28 and J usage is TRBJ1-5, with D tentatively TRBD1 (5 bases). The CDR3 sequence is 12 residues long. Germline V gene sequence: CDR1 MDHEN, CDR2 SYDVKM. V was clipped by 2 bases and J by 9 bases, with 8 bases between them. For the CDR3, the DNA is TGTGCCAGCAGTTTAGGCCAGGGGCCCCAGCATTTT. This codes for CASSLGQGPQHF.